Sequencing of this TCR beta chain was carried out in a study of T-cell memory formation after mild COVID-19. Study results and limitations: Second-wave clones peaking on day 37 lacked confirmed SARS-CoV-2 specificity. Shrinking CD4+ clones resided mostly in CM and EM, and CD8+ ones in EMRA.

Trimming pared 7 bases from V and 5 bases from J, leaving 15 bases between. Germline V gene data show CDR1 as MNHEY and CDR2 as SVGAGI. This CDR3 spans 13 amino acids. Employing constant-segment primers, 5'RACE generated TCR alpha and TCR beta cDNA libraries bearing sample barcodes and UMIs. TCRdb fed the 5' RACE reads into MiXCR, producing one record per CDR3 protein. The data hold fewer than 350,000 distinct CDR3 sequences, with around an eighth observed a single time. The sample holds many counts of this clonotype. The antigen remains unidentified. The TCR sequence derives from a man aged 18-30 years who had mild COVID-19 (a few samples of this study predate the infection). Cell type and time point are not known. Sequencing was carried out using PBMCs or a T cell subset sorted from them (not recorded which). The chain joins TRBV6-5 to TRBJ2-7; D perhaps matches TRBD1 (5 bases). CDR3 region: CASKTHQGNEQYF. The DNA for the CDR3 is TGTGCCAGCAAAACGCACCAGGGCAACGAGCAGTACTTC.